What follows are 9 T cell receptor beta chains derived from one specimen sequenced in a study of cytotoxic CD8 clonotypes in ibrutinib-treated CLL. Data came from immunoSEQ multiplex PCR; TCRdb stores just in-frame clones and leaves some out. This sample has tens of thousands of clones, with 90% found just once. The sample consisted of PBMCs, taken after 12 months of ibrutinib treatment. Source of these receptors: a human donor with chronic lymphocytic leukemia.

The V call is TRBV6-5, the J call TRBJ2-3; D not certain. The V and J ends lost 8 bases and 3 bases respectively, with 15 bases between them. CDR1 and CDR2 from the germline V gene are MNHEY and SVGAGI. The CDR3 spans 14 residues. CDR3 sequence reads: CASAPLQKTDTQYF. The CDR3 nucleotides read TGTGCCAGCGCCCCCCTCCAGAAGACAGATACGCAGTATTTT.

V usage is TRBV7-2 and J usage is TRBJ2-7, with D possibly being TRBD1 or TRBD2 (6 bases each). Looked up from germline, CDR1 is SGHTA and CDR2 is FQGNSA. This CDR3 spans 16 amino acids. V lost 5 bases to trimming and J lost 5 bases, with 22 bases between them. The CDR3 nucleotides read TGTGCCAGCAGCCCGCAGAGCCGGGGGACAACCCACGAGCAGTACTTC. Translating it yields CASSPQSRGTTHEQYF. Complete variable domain (other parts from reference TRBV7-2 and TRBJ2-7): GAGVSQSPSNKVTEKGKDVELRCDPISGHTALYWYRQSLGQGLEFLIYFQGNSAPDKSGLPSDRFSAERTGGSVSTLTIQRTQQEDSAVYLCASSPQSRGTTHEQYFGPGTRLTVT.

The genes are TRBV11-3 and TRBJ2-1; TRBD2 is a possible D gene (6 bases). V gave up 5 bases and J gave up 8 bases, with 16 bases separating them. The CDR3 runs to 14 residues. Germline V gene sequence: CDR1 SGHNT, CDR2 YENEEA. The CDR3 reads CASSQTGGPDEQFF. Written as DNA, the CDR3 is TGTGCCAGCAGCCAAACCGGAGGGCCCGATGAGCAGTTCTTC.

The chain combines TRBV9 with TRBJ2-7, with 7 bases fitting TRBD2. The CDR3 has 12 residues. The trim removed 4 bases at V and 7 bases at J, leaving 5 bases unmatched. Germline V gene data show CDR1 as SGDLS and CDR2 as YYNGEE. CDR3 region: CASSMGGEEQYF. CDR3 nucleotides: TGTGCCAGCAGCATGGGGGGGGAAGAGCAGTACTTC.

The genes are TRBV30 and TRBJ1-2, with D unresolved. Trimming pared 3 bases from V and 7 bases from J, leaving 21 bases between. The CDR3 has 15 amino acids. CDR1 GTSNPN and CDR2 SVGIG come from the germline V gene (reference sequence). The CDR3 loop reads CAWSLEEGRVGGYTF. DNA for the CDR3: TGTGCCTGGAGCCTCGAGGAGGGTAGGGTCGGTGGCTACACCTTC.

This rearrangement joins TRBV5-1 to TRBJ2-7, with D uncertain. Trimming pared 0 bases from V and 0 bases from J, leaving 7 bases between. Per the germline V gene, CDR1 is SGHRS and CDR2 is YFSETQ. This CDR3 has 14 amino acids. CDR3 DNA sequence: TGCGCCAGCAGCTTGGAGAGGTACTCCTACGAGCAGTACTTC. Encoded protein: CASSLERYSYEQYF.

The genes are TRBV5-6 and TRBJ1-5; D possibly corresponds to TRBD1 (6 bases). From germline, CDR1 is SGHDT and CDR2 YYEEEE. The ends were cut back, 0 bases at V and 3 bases at J, with 10 bases in the middle. The CDR3 loop spans 15 amino acids. The CDR3 DNA follows: TGTGCCAGCAGCTTGGACAGGGACTACAATCAGCCCCAGCATTTT. Its translation is CASSLDRDYNQPQHF.

With respect to this clone: Other DNA sequences in the sample encode the same CDR3. The chain uses TRBV5-1 and TRBJ1-1; no clear D gene. Trimming took 0 bases from V and 1 from J, leaving 4 bases between them. The CDR3 has 13 amino acids. Germline V gives CDR1 SGHRS, CDR2 YFSETQ. As DNA, the CDR3 is TGCGCCAGCAGCTTGGGGGGGAACACTGAAGCTTTCTTT. Translation gives CASSLGGNTEAFF.

This clone was detected a few times. This chain links TRBV11-3 with TRBJ2-1, with D perhaps matching TRBD1 or TRBD2 (6 bases each). V was cut by 5 bases and J by 10 bases, with 21 bases left in between. From germline, CDR1 is SGHNT and CDR2 YENEEA. This CDR3 is built from 15 residues. The CDR3, as DNA: TGTGCCAGCAGCCCACCACTAGGGGGGATCAGGGAGCAGTTCTTC. Its protein product is CASSPPLGGIREQFF.